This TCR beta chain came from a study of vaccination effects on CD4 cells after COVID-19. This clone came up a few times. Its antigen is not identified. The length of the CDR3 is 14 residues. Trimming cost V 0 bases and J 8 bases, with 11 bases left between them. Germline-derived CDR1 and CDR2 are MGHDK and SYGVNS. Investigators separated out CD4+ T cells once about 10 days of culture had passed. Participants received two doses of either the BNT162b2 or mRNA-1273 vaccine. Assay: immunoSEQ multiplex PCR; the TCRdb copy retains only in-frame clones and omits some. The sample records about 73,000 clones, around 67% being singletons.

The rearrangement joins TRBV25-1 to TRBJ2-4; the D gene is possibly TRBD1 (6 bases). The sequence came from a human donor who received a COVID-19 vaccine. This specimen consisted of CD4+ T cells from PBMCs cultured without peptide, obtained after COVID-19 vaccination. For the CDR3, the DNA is TGTGCCAGCAGTGAATACAGGGGCGCAGACATTCAGTACTTC. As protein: CASSEYRGADIQYF. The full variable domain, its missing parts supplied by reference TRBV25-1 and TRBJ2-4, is EADIYQTPRYLVIGTGKKITLECSQTMGHDKMYWYQQDPGMELHLIHYSYGVNSTEKGDLSSESTVSRIRTEHFPLTLESARPSHTSQYLCASSEYRGADIQYFGAGTRLSVL.